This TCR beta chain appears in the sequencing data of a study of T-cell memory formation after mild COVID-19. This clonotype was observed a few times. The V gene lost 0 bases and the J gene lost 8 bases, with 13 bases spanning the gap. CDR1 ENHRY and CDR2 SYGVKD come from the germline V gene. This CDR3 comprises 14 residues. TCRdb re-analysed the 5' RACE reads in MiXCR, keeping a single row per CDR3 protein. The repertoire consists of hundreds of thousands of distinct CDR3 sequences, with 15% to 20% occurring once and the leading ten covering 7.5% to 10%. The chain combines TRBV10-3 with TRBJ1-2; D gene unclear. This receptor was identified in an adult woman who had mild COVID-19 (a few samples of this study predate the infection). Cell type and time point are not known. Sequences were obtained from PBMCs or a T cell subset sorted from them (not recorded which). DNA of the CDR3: TGTGCCATCAGTGAGTCGGAGGCCAGAATGGGCTACACCTTC. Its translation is CAISESEARMGYTF.